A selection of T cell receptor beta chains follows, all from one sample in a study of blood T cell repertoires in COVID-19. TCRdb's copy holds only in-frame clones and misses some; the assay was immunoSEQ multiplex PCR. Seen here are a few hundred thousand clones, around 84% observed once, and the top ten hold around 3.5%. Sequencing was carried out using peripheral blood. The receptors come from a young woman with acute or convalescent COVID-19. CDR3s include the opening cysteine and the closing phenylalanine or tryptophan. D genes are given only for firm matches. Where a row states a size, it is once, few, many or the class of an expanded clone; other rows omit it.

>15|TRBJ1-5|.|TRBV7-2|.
TGTGCCAGCAGCCCCGGGACTTATGAGAATCAGCCCCAGCATTTT
CASSPGTYENQPQHF
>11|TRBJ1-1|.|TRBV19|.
TGTGCCAGTAGTCCCGGCACTGAAGCTTTCTTT
CASSPGTEAFF
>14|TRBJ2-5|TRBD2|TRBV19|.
TGTGCCAGTAGAGTTACTAGCGGACAAGAGACCCAGTACTTC
CASRVTSGQETQYF
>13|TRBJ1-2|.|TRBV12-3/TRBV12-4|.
TGTGCCAGCAGTTTGTCAGCTAACTATGGCTACACCTTC
CASSLSANYGYTF
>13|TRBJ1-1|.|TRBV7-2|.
TGTGCCAGCAGCCCCTCGAACAGGGATGAAGCTTTCTTT
CASSPSNRDEAFF
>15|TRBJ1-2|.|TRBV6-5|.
TGTGCCAGCAGTTACGATGGACAGCCTACATATGGCTACACCTTC
CASSYDGQPTYGYTF
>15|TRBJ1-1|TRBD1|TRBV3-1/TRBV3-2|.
TGTGCCAGCAACATCCGGGACAGGGGTCACACTGAAGCTTTCTTT
CASNIRDRGHTEAFF
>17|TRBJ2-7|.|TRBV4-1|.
TGCGCCAGCAGCCAAGAAATGGCGGGACTCACTTCCTACGAGCAGTACTTC
CASSQEMAGLTSYEQYF
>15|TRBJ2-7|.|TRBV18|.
TGTGCCAGCTCACCCCCGGAGGGGTCCGGGTACGAGCAGTACTTC
CASSPPEGSGYEQYF
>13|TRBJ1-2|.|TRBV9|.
TGTGCCAGCCTAGGCCAGACTCCTCGGGGCTACACCTTC
CASLGQTPRGYTF
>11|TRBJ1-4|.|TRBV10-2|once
TGCGCCAGCAGTGTCGGACATAAACTGTTTTTT
CASSVGHKLFF
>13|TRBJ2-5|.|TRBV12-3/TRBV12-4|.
TGTGCCAGCAGTTTATGGGGGGAGGAGACCCAGTACTTC
CASSLWGEETQYF
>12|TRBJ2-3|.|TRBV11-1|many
TGTGCCAGCAGCTTGACCGCCACAGCGCAGTATTTT
CASSLTATAQYF
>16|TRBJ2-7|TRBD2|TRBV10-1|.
TGCGCCAGCAGTGAGTCGCTCGGCGGGAGTGGGAGCGAGCAGTACTTC
CASSESLGGSGSEQYF
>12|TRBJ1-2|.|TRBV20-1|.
TGCAGTGCTAGTGAGCTAAGCTATGGCTACACCTTC
CSASELSYGYTF
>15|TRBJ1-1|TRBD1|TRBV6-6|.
TGTGCCAGCAACAGGGGGCCTTCCGTGAACACTGAAGCTTTCTTT
CASNRGPSVNTEAFF
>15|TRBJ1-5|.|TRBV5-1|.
TGCGCCAGCAGCCGAGGACGGCAGGGTGGCCAGCCCCAGCATTTT
CASSRGRQGGQPQHF
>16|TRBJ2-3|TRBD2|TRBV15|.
TGTGCCACCAGCGGACAGACTAGCGGGAGTAGAGATACGCAGTATTTT
CATSGQTSGSRDTQYF
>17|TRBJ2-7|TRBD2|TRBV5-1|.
TGCGCCAGCAGCTGGGGATTGAGACTAGCGGGAGATCACGAGCAGTACTTC
CASSWGLRLAGDHEQYF
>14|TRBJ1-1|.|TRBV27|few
TGTGCCAGCAGTTTTTTGGGGGGAGGCACTGAAGCTTTCTTT
CASSFLGGGTEAFF
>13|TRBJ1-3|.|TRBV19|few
TGTGCCAGTAATATGGGGCCTGGAAACACCATATATTTT
CASNMGPGNTIYF
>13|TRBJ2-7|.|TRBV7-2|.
TGTGCCAGCAGCTTACCCAGGGTGGGCGAGCAGTACTTC
CASSLPRVGEQYF
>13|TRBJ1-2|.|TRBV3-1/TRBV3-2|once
TGTGCCAGCAGCCAAGCCGCCAGTTATGGCTACACCTTC
CASSQAASYGYTF
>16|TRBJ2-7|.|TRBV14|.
TGTGCCAGCAGCCAAGGGTCTACAGGACGGTTGGGCGAGCAGTACTTC
CASSQGSTGRLGEQYF
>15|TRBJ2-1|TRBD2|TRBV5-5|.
TGTGCCAGCAGCCCCATAAGGACTAGCGGGAATGAGCAGTTCTTC
CASSPIRTSGNEQFF
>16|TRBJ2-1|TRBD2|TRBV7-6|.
TGTGCCAGCAGCCCCCTAGCGGGAATCCCCTACAATGAGCAGTTCTTC
CASSPLAGIPYNEQFF
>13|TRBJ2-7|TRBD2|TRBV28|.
TGTGCCAGCAGAATAACTAGCGACTACGAGCAGTACTTC
CASRITSDYEQYF
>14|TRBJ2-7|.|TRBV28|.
TGTGCCAGCAGTTTCCAAAACAGGGCCTACGAGCAGTACTTC
CASSFQNRAYEQYF
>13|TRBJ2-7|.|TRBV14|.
TGTGCCAGCAGCCAAGTTTTGACAGATCCGCAGTACTTC
CASSQVLTDPQYF
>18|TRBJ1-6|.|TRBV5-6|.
TGTGCCAGCAGCTTGGCGAGGGGAGGAAACCCCTATAATTCACCCCTCCACTTT
CASSLARGGNPYNSPLHF
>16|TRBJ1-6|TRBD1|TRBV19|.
TGTGCCAGTAGTGCGCGGACAGGGCTTCGCAATTCACCCCTCCACTTT
CASSARTGLRNSPLHF
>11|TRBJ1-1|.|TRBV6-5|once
TGTGCCAGCATATATTGGGGGGGAGCTTTCTTT
CASIYWGGAFF
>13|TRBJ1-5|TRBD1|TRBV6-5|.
TGTGCCAGCAGACAGGGGGCTGTTCAGCCCCAGCATTTT
CASRQGAVQPQHF
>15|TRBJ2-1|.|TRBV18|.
TGTGCCAGCTCACCGTTTGGGAGCTCCTACAATGAGCAGTTCTTC
CASSPFGSSYNEQFF
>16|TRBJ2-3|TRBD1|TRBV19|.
TGTGCCAGTAGTAGCGCCGGGACAGGGAGCACAGATACGCAGTATTTT
CASSSAGTGSTDTQYF
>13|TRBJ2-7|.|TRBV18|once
TGTGCCAGCACCCAAGACAGTGCCTACGAGCAGTACTTC
CASTQDSAYEQYF
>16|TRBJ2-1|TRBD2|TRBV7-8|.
TGTGCCAGCAGCTTGCGGCGGGAGGGACCCTACAATGAGCAGTTCTTC
CASSLRREGPYNEQFF
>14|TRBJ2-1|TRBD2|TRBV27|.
TGTGCCTCCTTCGGAGCGGGAGCTCGCGATGAGCAGTTCTTC
CASFGAGARDEQFF
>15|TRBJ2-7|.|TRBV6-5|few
TGTGCCAGCAGTCGAAGACCGGAGGGCCGGTACGAGCAGTACTTC
CASSRRPEGRYEQYF
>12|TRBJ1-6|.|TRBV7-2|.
TGTGCCAGCAGCTCCCAGGATTCACCCCTCCACTTT
CASSSQDSPLHF
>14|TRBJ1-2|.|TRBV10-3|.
TGTGCCATCAGTGAGGCAGGGATGGATTATGGCTACACCTTC
CAISEAGMDYGYTF